This T cell receptor beta chain was identified in a study of tissue T cells after allogeneic stem cell transplantation. Study-level findings and limits: Some tissue clones might be persisting host cells; their alloreactivity or antigen specificity was not determined.

Profiling relied on immunoSEQ multiplex PCR, and the TCRdb table lists in-frame clones only, not all of them. Of approximately 20,000 clones in the sample, approximately 69% were seen once. Comment on this clone: Its antigen is not known. Gene names and germline refer to mouse. The CDR3 end lies 1 residue beyond the end of the read and is filled in from the germline J gene.

This CDR3 is built from 14 residues. The V gene's germline CDR1 is FNHDT and CDR2 SITEND (reference sequence). The junction had 3 bases not matched to a gene; V was cut back by 4 bases and J by 2 bases. The gene calls are TRBV19 and TRBJ2-5; TRBD2 matches at 8 bases. The sequencing input was blood. The source is a female BALB/c mouse in good health. MHC haplotype: H2-d. The covered CDR3 bases are TGTGCCAGCAGTCGACTGGGGACCCAAGACACCCAGTAC. Residues: CASSRLGTQDTQY. The entire CDR3 sequence reads CASSRLGTQDTQYF.